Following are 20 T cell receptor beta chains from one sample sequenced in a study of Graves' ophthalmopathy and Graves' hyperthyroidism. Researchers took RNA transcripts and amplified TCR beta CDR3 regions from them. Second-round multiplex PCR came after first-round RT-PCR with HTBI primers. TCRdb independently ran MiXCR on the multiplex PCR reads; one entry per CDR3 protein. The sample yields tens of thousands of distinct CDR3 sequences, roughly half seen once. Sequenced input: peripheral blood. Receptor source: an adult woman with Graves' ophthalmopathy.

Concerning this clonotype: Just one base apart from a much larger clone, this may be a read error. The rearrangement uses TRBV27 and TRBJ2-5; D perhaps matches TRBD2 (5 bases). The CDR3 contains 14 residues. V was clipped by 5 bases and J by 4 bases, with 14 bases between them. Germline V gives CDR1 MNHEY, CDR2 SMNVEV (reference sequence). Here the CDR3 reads CASSPAGGLETQYF. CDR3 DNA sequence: TGTGCCAGCAGTCCCGCGGGCGGATTAGAGACCCAGTACTTC.

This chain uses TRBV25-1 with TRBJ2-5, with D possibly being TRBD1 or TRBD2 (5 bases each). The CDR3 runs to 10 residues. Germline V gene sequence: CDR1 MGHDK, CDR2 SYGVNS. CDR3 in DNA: TGTGGCGGCAGGGAGGAGACCCAGTACTTC. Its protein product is CGGREETQYF.

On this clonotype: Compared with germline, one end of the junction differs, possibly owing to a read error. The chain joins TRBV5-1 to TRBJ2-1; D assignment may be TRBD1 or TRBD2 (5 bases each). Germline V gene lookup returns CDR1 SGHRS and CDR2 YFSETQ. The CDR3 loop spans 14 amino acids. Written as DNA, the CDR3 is TGCGCCAGCAGCTTAGGACGGGGACCAAATGAGCGGTTCTTC. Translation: CASSLGRGPNERFF.

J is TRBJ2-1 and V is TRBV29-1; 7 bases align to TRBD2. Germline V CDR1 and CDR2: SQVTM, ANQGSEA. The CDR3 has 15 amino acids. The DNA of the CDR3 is TGCAGTTTCCGATCACTAGCGAGCTCCTACAATGAGCAGTTCTTC. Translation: CSFRSLASSYNEQFF.

CDR3 nucleotide sequence: TGTGCCATCAGCGCAAGCTCCTACAATGAGCAGTTCTTC. The encoded protein is CAISASSYNEQFF. The chain carries TRBV10-3 and TRBJ2-1; no clear D. CDR3 length: 13 residues. The V gene's germline CDR1 is ENHRY and CDR2 SYGVKD. V dropped 6 bases and J dropped 0 bases, with 6 bases sitting between them.

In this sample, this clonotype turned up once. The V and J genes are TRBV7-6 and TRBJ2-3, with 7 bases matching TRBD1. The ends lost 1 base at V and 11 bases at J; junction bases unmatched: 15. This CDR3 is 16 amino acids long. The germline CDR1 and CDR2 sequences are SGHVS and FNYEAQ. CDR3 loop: CASSLEGGSYRNEQYF. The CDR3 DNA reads TGTGCCAGCAGCTTAGAAGGGGGCTCGTACCGAAATGAGCAGTATTTT.

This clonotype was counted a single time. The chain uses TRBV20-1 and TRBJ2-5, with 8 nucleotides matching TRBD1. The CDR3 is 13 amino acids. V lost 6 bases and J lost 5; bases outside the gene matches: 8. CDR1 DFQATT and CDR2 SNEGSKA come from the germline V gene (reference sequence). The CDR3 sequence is CSAQGASRETQYF. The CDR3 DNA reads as TGCAGTGCCCAGGGGGCGAGTCGGGAGACCCAGTACTTC.

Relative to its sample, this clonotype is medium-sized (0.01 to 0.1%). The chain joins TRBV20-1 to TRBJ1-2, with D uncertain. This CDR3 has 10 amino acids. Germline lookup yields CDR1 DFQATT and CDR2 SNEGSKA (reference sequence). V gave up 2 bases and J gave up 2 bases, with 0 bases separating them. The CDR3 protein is CSARNYGYTF. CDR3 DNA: TGCAGTGCTAGAAACTATGGCTACACCTTC.

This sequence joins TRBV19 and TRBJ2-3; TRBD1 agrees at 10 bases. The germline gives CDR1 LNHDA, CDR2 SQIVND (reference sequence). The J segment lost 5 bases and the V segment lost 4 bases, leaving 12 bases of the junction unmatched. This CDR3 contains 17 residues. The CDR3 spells CASSTPLRQGAKDTQYF. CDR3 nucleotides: TGTGCCAGTAGTACCCCTTTGCGACAGGGGGCGAAAGATACGCAGTATTTT.

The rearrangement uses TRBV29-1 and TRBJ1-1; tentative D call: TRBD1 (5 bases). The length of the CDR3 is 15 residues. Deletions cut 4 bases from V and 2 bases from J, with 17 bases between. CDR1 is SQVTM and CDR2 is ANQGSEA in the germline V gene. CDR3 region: CSVVGGAVGNTEAFF. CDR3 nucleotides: TGCAGCGTTGTTGGAGGGGCAGTGGGAAACACTGAAGCTTTCTTT.

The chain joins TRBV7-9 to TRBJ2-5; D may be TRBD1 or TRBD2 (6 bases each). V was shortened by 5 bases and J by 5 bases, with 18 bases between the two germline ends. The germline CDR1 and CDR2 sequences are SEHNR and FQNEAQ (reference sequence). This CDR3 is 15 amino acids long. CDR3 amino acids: CASSQDRGPSETQYF. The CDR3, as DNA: TGTGCCAGCAGCCAAGATCGGGGGCCATCGGAGACCCAGTACTTC.

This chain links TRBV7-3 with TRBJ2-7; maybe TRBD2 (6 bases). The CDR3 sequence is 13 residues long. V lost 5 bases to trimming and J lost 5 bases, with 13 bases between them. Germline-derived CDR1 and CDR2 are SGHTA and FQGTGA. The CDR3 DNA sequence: TGTGCCAGCAGCCCGGGACTGACTAACGAGCAGTACTTC. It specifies CASSPGLTNEQYF.

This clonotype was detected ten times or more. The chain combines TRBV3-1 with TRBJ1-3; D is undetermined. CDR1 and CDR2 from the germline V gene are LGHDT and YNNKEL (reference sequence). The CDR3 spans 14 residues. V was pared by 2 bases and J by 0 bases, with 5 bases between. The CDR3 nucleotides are TGTGCCAGCAGCCAACTGGTCTCTGGAAACACCATATATTTT. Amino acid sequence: CASSQLVSGNTIYF.

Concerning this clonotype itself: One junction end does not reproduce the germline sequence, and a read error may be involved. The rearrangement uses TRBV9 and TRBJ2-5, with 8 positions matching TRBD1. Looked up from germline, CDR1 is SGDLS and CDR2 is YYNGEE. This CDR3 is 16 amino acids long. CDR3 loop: CTSSVLSTGGKETQYF. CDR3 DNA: TGTACCAGCAGCGTGCTCTCCACAGGGGGAAAGGAGACCCAGTACTTC.

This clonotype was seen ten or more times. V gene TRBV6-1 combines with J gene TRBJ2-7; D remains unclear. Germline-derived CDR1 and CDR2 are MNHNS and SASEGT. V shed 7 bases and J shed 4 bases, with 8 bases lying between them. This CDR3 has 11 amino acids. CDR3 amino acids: CASTQKYEQYF. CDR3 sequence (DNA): TGTGCCAGCACCCAGAAGTACGAGCAGTACTTC.

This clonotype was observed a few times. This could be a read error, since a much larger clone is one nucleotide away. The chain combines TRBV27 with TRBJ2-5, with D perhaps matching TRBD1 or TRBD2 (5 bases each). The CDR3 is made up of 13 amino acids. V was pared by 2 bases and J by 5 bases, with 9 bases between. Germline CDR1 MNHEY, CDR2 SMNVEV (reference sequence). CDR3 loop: CASSLEGSETQYF. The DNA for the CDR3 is TGTGCCAGCAGTTTAGAGGGGTCCGAGACCCAGTACTTC.

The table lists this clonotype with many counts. CDR3 amino acids: CASSGSGSGDTQYF. Here the CDR3 DNA reads TGTGCCAGCAGCGGGAGCGGGAGCGGAGATACGCAGTATTTT. The chain is built from TRBV11-2 and TRBJ2-3; 8 bases are shared with TRBD2. Looked up from germline, CDR1 is SGHAT and CDR2 is FQNNGV. The CDR3 runs to 14 residues. Trimming at V came to 5 bases and at J to 5 bases, leaving 6 bases not matched to a gene. Variable domain in full (rest from reference TRBV11-2 and TRBJ2-3): EAGVAQSPRYKIIEKRQSVAFWCNPISGHATLYWYQQILGQGPKLLIQFQNNGVVDDSQLPKDRFSAERLKGVDSTLKIQPAKLEDSAVYLCASSGSGSGDTQYFGPGTRLTVL.

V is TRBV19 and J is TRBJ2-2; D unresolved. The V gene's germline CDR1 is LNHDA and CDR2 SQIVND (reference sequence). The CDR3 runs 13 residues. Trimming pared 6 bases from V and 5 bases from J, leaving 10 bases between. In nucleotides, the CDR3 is TGTGCCAGTAGGGACCGACGGACCGGGGAGCTGTTTTTT. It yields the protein CASRDRRTGELFF.

DNA of the CDR3: TGTGCCAGCAGATCCAGCGGGGGGGCTTACGAGCAGTACTTC. It encodes CASRSSGGAYEQYF. The genes are TRBV7-2 and TRBJ2-7, with 10 bases fitting TRBD2. The V segment lost 6 bases and the J segment 4 bases; nucleotides outside the gene matches: 6. Germline V gene lookup returns CDR1 SGHTA and CDR2 FQGNSA. The CDR3 contains 14 residues.

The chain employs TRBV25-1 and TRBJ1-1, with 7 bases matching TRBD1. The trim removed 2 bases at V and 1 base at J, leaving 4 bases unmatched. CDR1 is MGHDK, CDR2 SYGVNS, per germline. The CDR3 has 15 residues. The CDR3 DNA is TGTGCCAGCAGTGAACGACAGGGAGGGAACACTGAAGCTTTCTTT. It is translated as CASSERQGGNTEAFF.